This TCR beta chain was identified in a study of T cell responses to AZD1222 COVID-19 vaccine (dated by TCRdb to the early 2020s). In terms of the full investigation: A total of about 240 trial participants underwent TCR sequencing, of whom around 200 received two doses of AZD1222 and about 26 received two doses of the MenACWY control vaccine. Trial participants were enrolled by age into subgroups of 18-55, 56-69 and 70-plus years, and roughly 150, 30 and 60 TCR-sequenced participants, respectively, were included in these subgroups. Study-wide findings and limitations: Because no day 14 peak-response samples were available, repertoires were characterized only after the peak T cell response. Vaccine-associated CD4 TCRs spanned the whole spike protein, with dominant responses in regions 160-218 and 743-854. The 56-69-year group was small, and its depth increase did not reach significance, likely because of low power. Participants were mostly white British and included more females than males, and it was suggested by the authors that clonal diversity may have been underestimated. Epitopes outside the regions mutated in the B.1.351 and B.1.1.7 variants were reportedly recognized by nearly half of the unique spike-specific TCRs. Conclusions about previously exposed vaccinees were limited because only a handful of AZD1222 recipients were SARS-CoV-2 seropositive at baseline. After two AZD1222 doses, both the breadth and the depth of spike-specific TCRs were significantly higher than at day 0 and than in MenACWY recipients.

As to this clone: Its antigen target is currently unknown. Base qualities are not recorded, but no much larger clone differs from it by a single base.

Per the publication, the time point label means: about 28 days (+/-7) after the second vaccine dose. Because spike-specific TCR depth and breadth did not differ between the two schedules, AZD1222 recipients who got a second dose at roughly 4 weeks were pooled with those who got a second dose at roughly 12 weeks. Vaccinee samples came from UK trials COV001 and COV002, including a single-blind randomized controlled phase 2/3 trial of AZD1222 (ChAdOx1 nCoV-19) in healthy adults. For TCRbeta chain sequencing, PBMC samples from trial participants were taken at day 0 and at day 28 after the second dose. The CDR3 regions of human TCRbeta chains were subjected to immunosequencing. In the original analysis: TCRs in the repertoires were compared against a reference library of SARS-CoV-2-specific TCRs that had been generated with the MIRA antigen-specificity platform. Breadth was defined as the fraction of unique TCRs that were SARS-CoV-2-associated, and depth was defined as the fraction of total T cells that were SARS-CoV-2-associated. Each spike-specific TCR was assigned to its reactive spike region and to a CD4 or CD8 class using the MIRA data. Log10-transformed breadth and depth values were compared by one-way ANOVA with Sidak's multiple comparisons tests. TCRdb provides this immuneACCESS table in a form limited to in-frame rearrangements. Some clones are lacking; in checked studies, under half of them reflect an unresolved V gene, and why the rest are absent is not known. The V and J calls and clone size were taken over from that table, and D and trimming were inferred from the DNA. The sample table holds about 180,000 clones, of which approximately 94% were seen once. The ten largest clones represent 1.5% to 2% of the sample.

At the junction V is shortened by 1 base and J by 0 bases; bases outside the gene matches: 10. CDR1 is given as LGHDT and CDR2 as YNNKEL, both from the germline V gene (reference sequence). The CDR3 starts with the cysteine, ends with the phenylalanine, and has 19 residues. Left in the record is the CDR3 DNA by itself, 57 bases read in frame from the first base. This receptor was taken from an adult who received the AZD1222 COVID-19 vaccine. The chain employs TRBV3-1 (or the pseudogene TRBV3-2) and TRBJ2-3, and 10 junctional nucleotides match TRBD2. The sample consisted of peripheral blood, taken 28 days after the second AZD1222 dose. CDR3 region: CASSQGKGLAIRSTDTQYF. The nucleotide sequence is TGTGCCAGCAGCCAAGGGAAGGGACTAGCGATCCGTAGCACAGATACGCAGTATTTT.